This T cell receptor beta chain is from a study of shared T cell receptors in the human thymus. This clone was picked up a small number of times. Assay used: immunoSEQ multiplex PCR; TCRdb lists only in-frame clones, some missing. The data hold just under 550,000 clones, with 78% observed a single time. Trimming removed 3 bases from V and 2 bases from J; junction bases left unmatched: 7. This CDR3 is 17 amino acids long. Germline CDR1 MDHEN, CDR2 SYDVKM. The sample was also linked to a second study, of human thymus T cells. That source notes: Serving as donors were healthy Finnish infants, each of whom was having open corrective surgery for congenital heart defects. Thymic material originated from resections removed in the course of corrective heart surgery. Thymic and blood repertoires seemed to favor certain V and J genes. Related studies found that unrelated individuals share highly overlapping thymic repertoires.

Material: thymocytes. The source of this sequence is a boy less than two years old with a congenital heart defect. This chain joins TRBV28 and TRBJ2-7; 13 nucleotides line up with TRBD2. The CDR3 loop reads CASSFETSGRNPYEQYF. As DNA, the CDR3 is TGTGCCAGCAGTTTTGAGACTAGCGGGAGGAACCCCTACGAGCAGTACTTC.